This T cell receptor (beta chain) was recorded in a study of tumor-infiltrating lymphocytes in primary liver carcinoma. Using a constant-region primer together with ProtoScript II reverse transcriptase, TCR beta cDNA was made from around 500 ng of total RNA. Three nested multiplex PCR rounds, a slightly modified ARM-PCR method, built the TCR beta libraries. PCR rounds one and two used TRBV1-TRBV30 forward primers with a C-beta reverse primer for about 9 cycles each. TCRdb re-derived calls from the multiplex PCR reads in MiXCR, one entry per CDR3 protein. The table includes 30,000 to 40,000 distinct CDR3 sequences, roughly 69% detected once. On this clonotype: Because the CDR3 is missing its conserved closing phenylalanine or tryptophan, this is likely a read error.

Trimming cost V 0 bases and J 4 bases, with 11 bases left between them. Germline V gene sequence: CDR1 SGDLS, CDR2 YYNGEE. CDR3 length: 15 amino acids. Bulk tissue was left unsorted, and RNA and DNA were co-extracted from 20-30 mg of it. This rearrangement joins TRBV9 to TRBJ2-1; D is perhaps TRBD2 (6 bases). The sequencing input was liver tumor tissue from sampling region 4. Subset noted: tumor region T4, right-lateral pole. The sequence was collected from a man aged 35-49 years with primary liver carcinoma and hepatitis B virus infection. In DNA form, the CDR3 reads TGTGCCAGCAGCGTAGGAGACGGGAGTTACAATGAGCAGTTCTTA. Residues: CASSVGDGSYNEQFL.